This is a list of T cell receptor beta chains from one sample in a study of CD8 T cells in ankylosing spondylitis. TCRdb processed the 5' RACE reads anew with MiXCR; each CDR3 protein has one entry. The sample holds more than 650,000 distinct CDR3 sequences, over 9.5% seen once. Material: blood, either unsorted or a sorted T cell fraction (not recorded which). The origin of the receptors is a male donor with ankylosing spondylitis. Each CDR3 is given with its conserved first and last residue. Each record gives: D gene, clone size, J gene, V gene, CDR3 length, CDR3 DNA, CDR3 protein. The D gene is left open where the match is weak. The listing skips clone size in some rows; elsewhere it reads once, few, many or a size class.

>-|-|TRBJ2-7|TRBV7-9|14
TGTGCCAGCAGCCGGGGGCAGGGGTCCGACGAGCAGTACTTC
CASSRGQGSDEQYF
>TRBD1|few|TRBJ2-4|TRBV5-6|16
TGTGCCAGCAGCCGCCGGGACAGGATTCCGAAAAACATTCAGTACTTC
CASSRRDRIPKNIQYF
>-|few|TRBJ2-7|TRBV4-3|11
TGCGCCGCGCTAGGGGCCTACGAGCAGTACTTC
CAALGAYEQYF
>TRBD2|few|TRBJ2-4|TRBV5-6|14
TGTGCCAGCAGCGCGCGGGGGAGTGGAAACATTCAGTACTTC
CASSARGSGNIQYF
>-|-|TRBJ2-5|TRBV5-1|14
TGCGCCAGCAGCCCCCTGGGGAACCAAGAGACCCAGTACTTC
CASSPLGNQETQYF
>-|-|TRBJ2-7|TRBV29-1|14
TGCAGCGTGAGGGGGGGAAGGACTACCTACGAGCAGTACTTC
CSVRGGRTTYEQYF
>TRBD2|few|TRBJ2-1|TRBV5-1|19
TGCGCCAGCAGCTTACCTAGCGGGAGGGATTCTAGCTCCTACAATGAGCAGTTCTTC
CASSLPSGRDSSSYNEQFF
>TRBD2|-|TRBJ2-1|TRBV12-3/TRBV12-4|15
TGTGCCAGCAGCACACTAGCGAAGAGATACAATGAGCAGTTCTTC
CASSTLAKRYNEQFF
>-|-|TRBJ2-1|TRBV28|13
TGTGCCAGCAGTCTCCCAGTATCTGAAGAGCAGTTCTTC
CASSLPVSEEQFF
>-|-|TRBJ2-3|TRBV7-2|13
TGTGCCAGCAGCCCCAGGGCTGCAGATACGCAGTATTTT
CASSPRAADTQYF
>TRBD2|-|TRBJ2-3|TRBV4-2|16
TGTGCCAGCAGCGGGGGAGTAGCGGGGAATACAGATACGCAGTATTTT
CASSGGVAGNTDTQYF
>TRBD2|-|TRBJ2-1|TRBV7-2|15
TGTGCCAGCAGCACCTGGGACTATACCGGAAATGAGCAGTTCTTC
CASSTWDYTGNEQFF
>-|-|TRBJ2-1|TRBV11-2|16
TGTGCCAGCAGCTTATTCGGAGCTGCTATTGGCAATGAGCAGTTCTTC
CASSLFGAAIGNEQFF
>-|many|TRBJ1-1|TRBV5-6|15
TGTGCCAGCAGCCCCGGTTGGGCAGGTCCCGCTGAAGCTTTCTTT
CASSPGWAGPAEAFF
>-|-|TRBJ2-1|TRBV20-1|14
TGCAGTGCTAGTGTCAGGAGAACCTACAATGAGCAGTTCTTC
CSASVRRTYNEQFF
>-|-|TRBJ1-4|TRBV6-1|16
TGTGCCAGCAGCATTACCCAGGGCCCAACTAATGAAAAACTGTTTTTT
CASSITQGPTNEKLFF
>TRBD2|few|TRBJ2-1|TRBV7-2|14
TGTGCCAGCAGCCGGGACTATAATAACAATGAGCAGTTCTTC
CASSRDYNNNEQFF
>-|-|TRBJ2-5|TRBV6-2/TRBV6-3|14
TGTGCCAGCAGGGGGCGTCGGCTACAAGAGACCCAGTACTTC
CASRGRRLQETQYF
>-|-|TRBJ1-1|TRBV20-1|13
TGCAGTGCCCAGGGTGGTATGAACACTGAAGCTTTCTTT
CSAQGGMNTEAFF
>-|-|TRBJ1-2|TRBV6-5|14
TGTGCCAGCAGTTACAGAGGGGCACTGGGCGGCTACACCTTC
CASSYRGALGGYTF
>-|-|TRBJ2-7|TRBV7-2|14
TGTGCCAGCAGCTTGGGGACACCTCCCGGGGCACAGTACTTC
CASSLGTPPGAQYF
>-|few|TRBJ1-1|TRBV11-2|11
TGTGCCAGCAACACTAACACTGAAGCTTTCTTT
CASNTNTEAFF
>-|-|TRBJ1-1|TRBV20-1|15
TGCAGTGCTAGTAAGGCCTCCTTTATGAACACTGAAGCTTTCTTT
CSASKASFMNTEAFF
>-|-|TRBJ2-7|TRBV5-5|17
TGTGCCAGCAGCCTGACCACAACCCTCTTGGGTGCCTACGAGCAGTACTTC
CASSLTTTLLGAYEQYF
>-|few|TRBJ1-2|TRBV5-1|17
TGCGCCAGCAGCTTGCTCGCGGGGGGCAGGTCGAGCTATGGCTACACCTTC
CASSLLAGGRSSYGYTF
>TRBD2|few|TRBJ2-1|TRBV19|12
TGTGCCAGTAGTGTTCGGACTAGCGAGCAGTTCTTC
CASSVRTSEQFF
>-|-|TRBJ1-1|TRBV12-3/TRBV12-4|12
TGTGCCAGCAGCCTTAACAGAGCTGAAGCTTTCTTT
CASSLNRAEAFF
>TRBD2|many|TRBJ2-1|TRBV5-1|16
TGCGCCAGCAGCTTACGGATAGCTAGCGGGAGCAATGAGCAGTTCTTC
CASSLRIASGSNEQFF
>TRBD2|few|TRBJ2-1|TRBV20-1|14
TGCAGTGCCATAACTAGCGGGAGTTACAATGAGCAGTTCTTC
CSAITSGSYNEQFF
>-|few|TRBJ2-5|TRBV20-1|12
TGCAGTGCTAGGGGAATTGAGGAGACCCAGTACTTC
CSARGIEETQYF
>-|-|TRBJ2-6|TRBV4-3|15
TGCGCCAGCAGCCGCGTAGACACCGACATCATCGTCCTGACTTTC
CASSRVDTDIIVLTF